This entry is about one T cell receptor (beta chain). The antigen remains undetermined. The entry originates in a study of OX40 agonist ivuxolimab in advanced cancers. In the study overall: Three patients had partial responses: one hepatocellular carcinoma, two cutaneous melanoma.

Assay: immunoSEQ multiplex PCR; the TCRdb copy retains only in-frame clones and omits some. Of approximately 72,000 clones in the sample, around 83% were seen once. Findings and caveats of the study: Expanded clones belonging to CD8+ T cells outnumbered, on average, those of CD4+. There was clonal expansion of CD4+ and CD8+ blood T cells by week 6 at 0.1 to 3.0 mg/kg.

This CDR3 is built from 12 residues. With 5 bases removed from V and 3 bases from J, the gap between germline ends came to 8 bases. Germline values: CDR1 SGHVS, CDR2 FNYEAQ. The receptor's source is an adult with an advanced solid tumor such as melanoma, head and neck, liver or kidney cancer. Material: CD4+ or CD8+ T cells sorted from blood, obtained in a trial of the OX40 agonist ivuxolimab. This chain joins TRBV7-6 and TRBJ2-7, with no clear D. Here the CDR3 reads CASSLEDYEQYF. The CDR3 DNA reads as TGTGCCAGCAGCCTAGAAGACTACGAGCAGTACTTC.